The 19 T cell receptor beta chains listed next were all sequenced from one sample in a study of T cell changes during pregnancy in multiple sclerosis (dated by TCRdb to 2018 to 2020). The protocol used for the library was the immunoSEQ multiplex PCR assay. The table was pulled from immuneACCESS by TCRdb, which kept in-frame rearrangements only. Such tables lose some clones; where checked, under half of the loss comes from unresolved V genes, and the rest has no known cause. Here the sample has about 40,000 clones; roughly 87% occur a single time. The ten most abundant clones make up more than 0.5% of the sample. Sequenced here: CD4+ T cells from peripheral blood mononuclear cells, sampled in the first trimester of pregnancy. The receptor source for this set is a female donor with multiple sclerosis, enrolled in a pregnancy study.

The CDR3 sequence: CASSRQQGAQDGYTF. The CDR3 DNA reads as TGCGCCAGCAGCCGACAACAGGGGGCGCAGGATGGCTACACCTTC. This rearrangement joins TRBV5-1 to TRBJ1-2; 9 bases line up with TRBD1. The CDR3 totals 15 residues. CDR1 and CDR2 (germline): SGHRS, YFSETQ. With V trimmed by 4 bases and J by 6 bases, 10 bases remained unmatched.

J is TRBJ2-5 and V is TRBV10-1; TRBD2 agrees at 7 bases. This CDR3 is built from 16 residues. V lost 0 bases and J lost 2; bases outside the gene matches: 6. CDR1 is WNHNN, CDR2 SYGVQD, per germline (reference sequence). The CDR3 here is CASSESLADQQETQYF. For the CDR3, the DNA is TGCGCCAGCAGTGAGTCGCTAGCGGACCAACAAGAGACCCAGTACTTC.

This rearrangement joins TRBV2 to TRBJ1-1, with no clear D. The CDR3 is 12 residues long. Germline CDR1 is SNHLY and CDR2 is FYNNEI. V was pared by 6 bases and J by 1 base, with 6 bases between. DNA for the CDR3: TGTGCCAGCAGCCGGGAGAACACTGAAGCTTTCTTT. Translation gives CASSRENTEAFF.

This CDR3 reads CASTSRWGDGYTF. The DNA of the CDR3 is TGTGCCAGCACTTCCCGCTGGGGGGATGGCTACACCTTC. The V and J genes are TRBV7-2 and TRBJ1-2, with D perhaps matching TRBD1 (5 bases). This CDR3 has 13 amino acids. With 7 bases removed from V and 6 bases from J, the gap between germline ends came to 15 bases. CDR1 and CDR2 (germline): SGHTA, FQGNSA.

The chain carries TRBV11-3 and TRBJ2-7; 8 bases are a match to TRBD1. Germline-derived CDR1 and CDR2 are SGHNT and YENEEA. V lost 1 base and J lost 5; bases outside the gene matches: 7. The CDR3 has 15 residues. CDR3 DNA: TGTGCCAGCAGCTTAGGTGGACAGGGAGAGAACGAGCAGTACTTC. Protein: CASSLGGQGENEQYF. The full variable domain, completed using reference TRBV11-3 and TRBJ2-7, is EAGVVQSPRYKIIEKKQPVAFWCNPISGHNTLYWYLQNLGQGPELLIRYENEEAVDDSQLPKDRFSAERLKGVDSTLKIQPAELGDSAVYLCASSLGGQGENEQYFGPGTRLTVT.

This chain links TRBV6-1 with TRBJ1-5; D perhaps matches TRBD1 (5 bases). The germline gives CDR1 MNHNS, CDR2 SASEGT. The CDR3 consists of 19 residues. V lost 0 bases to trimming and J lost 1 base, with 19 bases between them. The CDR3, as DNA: TGTGCCAGCAGTGAAGCCCTTCCCGGGACTAAAATAAGCAATCAGCCCCAGCATTTT. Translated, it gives CASSEALPGTKISNQPQHF.

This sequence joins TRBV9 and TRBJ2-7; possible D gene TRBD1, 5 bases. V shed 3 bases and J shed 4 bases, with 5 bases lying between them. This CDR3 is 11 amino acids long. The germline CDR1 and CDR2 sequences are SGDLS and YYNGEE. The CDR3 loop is CASSAGYEQYF. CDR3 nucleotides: TGTGCCAGCAGCGCAGGGTACGAGCAGTACTTC. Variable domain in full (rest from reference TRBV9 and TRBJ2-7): DSGVTQTPKHLITATGQRVTLRCSPRSGDLSVYWYQQSLDQGLQFLIQYYNGEERAKGNILERFSAQQFPDLHSELNLSSLELGDSALYFCASSAGYEQYFGPGTRLTVT.

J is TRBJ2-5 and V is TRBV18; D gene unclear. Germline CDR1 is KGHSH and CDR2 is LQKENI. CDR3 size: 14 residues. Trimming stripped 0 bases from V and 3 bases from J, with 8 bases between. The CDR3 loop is CASSPPSGEETQYF. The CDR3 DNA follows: TGTGCCAGCTCACCACCGTCAGGTGAAGAGACCCAGTACTTC.

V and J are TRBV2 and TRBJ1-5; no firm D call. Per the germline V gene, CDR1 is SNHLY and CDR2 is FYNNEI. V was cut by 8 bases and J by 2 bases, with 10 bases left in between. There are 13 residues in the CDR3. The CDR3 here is CASHRERNQPQHF. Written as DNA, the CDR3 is TGTGCCAGCCATCGGGAACGCAATCAGCCCCAGCATTTT.

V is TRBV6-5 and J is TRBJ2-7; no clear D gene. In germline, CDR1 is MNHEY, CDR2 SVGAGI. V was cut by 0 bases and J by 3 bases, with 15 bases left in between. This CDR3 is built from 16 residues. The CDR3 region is CASSYSKRPDLYEQYF. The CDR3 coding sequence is TGTGCCAGCAGTTACTCGAAGCGTCCAGATCTCTACGAGCAGTACTTC.

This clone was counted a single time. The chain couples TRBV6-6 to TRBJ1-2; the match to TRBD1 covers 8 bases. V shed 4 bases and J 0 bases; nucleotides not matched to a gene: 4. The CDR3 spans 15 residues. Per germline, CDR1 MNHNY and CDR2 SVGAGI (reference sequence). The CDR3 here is CASSSTGASNYGYTF. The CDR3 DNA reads TGTGCCAGCAGTTCGACAGGGGCCTCTAACTATGGCTACACCTTC.

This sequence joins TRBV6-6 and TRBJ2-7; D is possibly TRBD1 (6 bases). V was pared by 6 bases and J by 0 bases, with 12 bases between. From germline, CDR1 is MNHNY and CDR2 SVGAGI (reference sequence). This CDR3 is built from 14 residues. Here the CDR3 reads CASSLGQYSYEQYF. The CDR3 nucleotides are TGTGCCAGCAGCCTCGGACAGTACTCCTACGAGCAGTACTTC.

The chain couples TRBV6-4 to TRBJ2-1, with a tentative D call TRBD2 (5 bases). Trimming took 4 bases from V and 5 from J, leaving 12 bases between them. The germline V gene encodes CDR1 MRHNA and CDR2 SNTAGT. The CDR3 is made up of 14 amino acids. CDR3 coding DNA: TGTGCCAGCAGTGCTACTAGTTCTAACAATGAGCAGTTCTTC. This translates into CASSATSSNNEQFF.

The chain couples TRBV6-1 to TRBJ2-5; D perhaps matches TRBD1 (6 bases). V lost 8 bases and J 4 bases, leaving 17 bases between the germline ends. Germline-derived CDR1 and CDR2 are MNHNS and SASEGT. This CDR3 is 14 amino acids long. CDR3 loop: CASVRGYGGETQYF. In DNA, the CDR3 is TGTGCCAGCGTCAGGGGCTACGGTGGAGAGACCCAGTACTTC.

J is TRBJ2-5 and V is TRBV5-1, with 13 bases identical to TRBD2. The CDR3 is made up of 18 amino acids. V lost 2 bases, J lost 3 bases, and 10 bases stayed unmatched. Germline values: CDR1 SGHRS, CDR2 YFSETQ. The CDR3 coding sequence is TGCGCCAGCAGCTTACCTGAAACTAGCGGGGGGGGCAAAGAGACCCAGTACTTC. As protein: CASSLPETSGGGKETQYF.

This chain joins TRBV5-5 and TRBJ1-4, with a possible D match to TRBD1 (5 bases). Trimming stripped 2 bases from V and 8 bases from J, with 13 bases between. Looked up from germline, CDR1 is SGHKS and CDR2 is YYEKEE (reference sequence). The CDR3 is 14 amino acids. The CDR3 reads CASSFQGLSEKLFF. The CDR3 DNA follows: TGTGCCAGCAGCTTCCAGGGTTTATCGGAAAAACTGTTTTTT. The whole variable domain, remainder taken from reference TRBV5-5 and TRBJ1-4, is DAGVTQSPTHLIKTRGQQVTLRCSPISGHKSVSWYQQVLGQGPQFIFQYYEKEERGRGNFPDRFSARQFPNYSSELNVNALLLGDSALYLCASSFQGLSEKLFFGSGTQLSVL.

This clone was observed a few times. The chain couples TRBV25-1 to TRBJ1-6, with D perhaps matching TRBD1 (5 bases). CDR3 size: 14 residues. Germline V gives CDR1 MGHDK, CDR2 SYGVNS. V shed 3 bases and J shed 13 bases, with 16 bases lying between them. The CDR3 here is CASSETENRRPLHF. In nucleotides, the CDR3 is TGTGCCAGCAGTGAGACAGAAAATCGCCGGCCCCTCCACTTT.

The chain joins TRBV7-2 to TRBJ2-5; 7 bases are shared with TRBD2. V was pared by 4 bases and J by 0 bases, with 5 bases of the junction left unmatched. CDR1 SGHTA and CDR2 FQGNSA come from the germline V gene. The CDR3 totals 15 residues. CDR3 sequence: CASSYSRGDQETQYF. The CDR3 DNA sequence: TGTGCCAGCAGCTACTCCCGGGGGGACCAAGAGACCCAGTACTTC.

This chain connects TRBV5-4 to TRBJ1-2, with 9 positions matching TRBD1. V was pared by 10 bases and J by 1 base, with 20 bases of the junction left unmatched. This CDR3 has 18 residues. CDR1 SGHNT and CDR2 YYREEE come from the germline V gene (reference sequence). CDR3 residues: CAGWDRAQRRQFNYGYTF. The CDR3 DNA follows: TGTGCCGGCTGGGACAGGGCCCAGCGCCGGCAATTTAACTATGGCTACACCTTC.